Below are 18 T cell receptor beta chains sequenced from a single sample in a study of siplizumab effects on memory and regulatory T cells. TCRdb keeps only in-frame clones here, not all; method: immunoSEQ multiplex PCR. The sample lists some 100,000 clones, roughly 92% occurring once. Material for sequencing was Tregs sorted from blood. The receptors shown here come from a human donor in good health.

The chain uses TRBV10-2 and TRBJ2-7; 10 bases fit TRBD2. The V segment lost 4 bases and the J segment 5 bases; nucleotides outside the gene matches: 5. Germline CDR1 and CDR2: WSHSY and SAAADI. The CDR3 has 14 amino acids. The CDR3 bases are TGCGCCAGCAGTGGCCTAGCGGGAGATAACGAGCAGTACTTC. This gives the protein CASSGLAGDNEQYF.

This chain links TRBV7-9 with TRBJ2-7; tentatively, D is TRBD2 (6 bases). With 1 base removed from V and 2 bases from J, the gap between germline ends came to 9 bases. The CDR3 consists of 14 residues. The V gene's germline CDR1 is SEHNR and CDR2 FQNEAQ (reference sequence). This CDR3 is CASSLVGGTYEQYF. CDR3 DNA sequence: TGTGCCAGCAGCTTAGTGGGCGGGACCTACGAGCAGTACTTC.

The V gene is TRBV25-1, the J gene TRBJ1-1, with D possibly matching TRBD1 (5 bases). CDR3 length: 14 residues. CDR1 and CDR2 from the germline V gene are MGHDK and SYGVNS. V was clipped by 3 bases and J by 3 bases, with 11 bases between them. CDR3 residues: CASSEGRGYTEAFF. The DNA for the CDR3 is TGTGCCAGCAGTGAGGGACGGGGGTACACTGAAGCTTTCTTT.

V gene TRBV28 combines with J gene TRBJ2-2; weak D call: TRBD1 (5 bases). The CDR3 extends over 15 amino acids. V was trimmed by 1 base and J by 6 bases, leaving 12 bases between them. From germline, CDR1 is MDHEN and CDR2 SYDVKM. In DNA form, the CDR3 reads TGTGCCAGCAGTTTATTTTTCAGGGCGGCCGGGGAGCTGTTTTTT. This codes for CASSLFFRAAGELFF.

The genes are TRBV7-8 and TRBJ1-1; D gene unclear. This CDR3 is 14 amino acids long. CDR1 is SGHVS and CDR2 is FQNEAQ in the germline V gene. The V and J ends lost 4 bases and 5 bases respectively, with 14 bases between them. This chain's CDR3 is CASSYLTSGTEAFF. The DNA for the CDR3 is TGTGCCAGCAGCTATTTGACCTCCGGAACTGAAGCTTTCTTT. Combining the CDR3 with reference TRBV7-8 and TRBJ1-1 gives the whole variable domain GAGVSQSPRYKVAKRGQDVALRCDPISGHVSLFWYQQALGQGPEFLTYFQNEAQLDKSGLPSDRFFAERPEGSVSTLKIQRTQQEDSAVYLCASSYLTSGTEAFFGQGTRLTVV.

The chain recombines TRBV5-1 with TRBJ2-3; D unresolved. The V end lost 3 bases, the J end lost 2 bases, and 7 bases lay between the germline ends. Per germline, CDR1 SGHRS and CDR2 YFSETQ. This CDR3 contains 13 residues. CDR3 DNA sequence: TGCGCCAGCAGCTCGCTCCTCACAGATACGCAGTATTTT. It is translated as CASSSLLTDTQYF.

The chain joins TRBV28 to TRBJ2-3, with TRBD1 matching over 7 bases. This CDR3 is 15 amino acids long. The trim removed 4 bases at V and 2 bases at J, leaving 6 bases unmatched. Looked up from germline, CDR1 is MDHEN and CDR2 is SYDVKM. CDR3 DNA: TGTGCCAGCAGTTGGTGGGACAGCAACACAGATACGCAGTATTTT. This translates into CASSWWDSNTDTQYF.

V usage is TRBV7-3 and J usage is TRBJ2-1; TRBD1 matches 9 bases. The CDR3 covers 16 residues. Looked up from germline, CDR1 is SGHTA and CDR2 is FQGTGA. The junction had 10 bases not matched to a gene; V was cut back by 1 base and J by 9 bases. The CDR3 DNA is TGTGCCAGCAGCTTAAGGCCTGGGACAGGGAAGGGTGAGCAGTTCTTC. Residues: CASSLRPGTGKGEQFF.

This clone occurred once. The rearrangement uses TRBV5-1 and TRBJ1-1, with TRBD1 identical over 7 bases. Germline CDR1 reads SGHRS; CDR2 reads YFSETQ. V shed 0 bases and J 7 bases; nucleotides not matched to a gene: 9. The CDR3 extends over 15 amino acids. The CDR3 region has the DNA TGCGCCAGCAGCTTGGCCCCGACAGGGTCGTATGAAGCTTTCTTT. Protein: CASSLAPTGSYEAFF.

The chain carries TRBV7-8 and TRBJ1-5; D perhaps matches TRBD1 (6 bases). CDR1 is SGHVS and CDR2 is FQNEAQ in the germline V gene. This CDR3 is built from 16 residues. V dropped 3 bases and J dropped 3 bases, with 15 bases sitting between them. CDR3 sequence (DNA): TGTGCCAGCAGCTTGGAAAGGGGGTTTTACAATCAGCCCCAGCATTTT. This sequence encodes CASSLERGFYNQPQHF.

The V call is TRBV2, the J call TRBJ2-1, with 9 bases aligning to TRBD1. Germline V CDR1 and CDR2: SNHLY, FYNNEI. The CDR3 contains 14 residues. J was trimmed by 5 bases and V by 8 bases; bases with no gene match: 7. CDR3 protein: CASGTTGGNNEQFF. Written as DNA, the CDR3 is TGTGCCAGCGGGACGACAGGGGGTAACAATGAGCAGTTCTTC.

Written as DNA, the CDR3 is TGTGCCAGTAGAGAATGGGCAGACTATGGCTACACCTTC. Its protein product is CASREWADYGYTF. V gene TRBV19 combines with J gene TRBJ1-2; D unresolved. The V and J ends lost 6 bases and 3 bases respectively, with 11 bases between them. Germline CDR1 LNHDA, CDR2 SQIVND (reference sequence). The CDR3 has 13 amino acids.

The V gene is TRBV7-8, the J gene TRBJ2-1, with D perhaps TRBD2 (6 bases). V was pared by 1 base and J by 8 bases, with 9 bases between. CDR1 is SGHVS and CDR2 is FQNEAQ in the germline V gene. The CDR3 totals 13 residues. CDR3 sequence (DNA): TGTGCCAGCAGCTTAGTTGGAGGGTATGAGCAGTTCTTC. This translates into CASSLVGGYEQFF. Drawing the rest from reference TRBV7-8 and TRBJ2-1, the complete variable domain is GAGVSQSPRYKVAKRGQDVALRCDPISGHVSLFWYQQALGQGPEFLTYFQNEAQLDKSGLPSDRFFAERPEGSVSTLKIQRTQQEDSAVYLCASSLVGGYEQFFGPGTRLTVL.

V is TRBV5-1 and J is TRBJ1-2; D is uncertain. The CDR3 contains 17 residues. Germline CDR1 SGHRS, CDR2 YFSETQ. The germline V and J ends were trimmed by 1 base and 2 bases, with 18 bases remaining between them. The CDR3 bases are TGCGCCAGCAGCTTGTTAAGTCTACCGGCCCTCAACTATGGCTACACCTTC. Translating gives CASSLLSLPALNYGYTF.

The V gene is TRBV18, the J gene TRBJ2-7; D is unresolved. The V end was cut by 6 bases, the J end by 10 bases, with 28 bases between. The CDR3 is 16 residues long. CDR1 is KGHSH and CDR2 is LQKENI in the germline V gene. CDR3 protein: CASSQTRRTETVLQYF. Here the CDR3 DNA reads TGTGCCAGCTCCCAAACAAGAAGAACAGAAACAGTCCTTCAGTACTTC.

J is TRBJ2-2 and V is TRBV19; 8 nucleotides match TRBD1. Germline CDR1 reads LNHDA; CDR2 reads SQIVND (reference sequence). The CDR3 runs to 14 residues. The V segment lost 7 bases and the J segment 2 bases; nucleotides outside the gene matches: 3. The CDR3 spells CASKDRANTGELFF. CDR3 bases: TGTGCCAGTAAGGACAGGGCAAACACCGGGGAGCTGTTTTTT.

The V gene is TRBV20-1, the J gene TRBJ1-1; tentatively, D is TRBD1 (6 bases). V was cut by 4 bases and J by 10 bases, with 13 bases left in between. In germline, CDR1 is DFQATT, CDR2 SNEGSKA (reference sequence). There are 11 residues in the CDR3. The CDR3 sequence is CSAKGGLGAFF. CDR3 bases: TGCAGTGCTAAGGGGGGGTTAGGAGCTTTCTTT.

The genes are TRBV5-4 and TRBJ2-3, with D hard to call. The CDR3 runs to 18 residues. From germline, CDR1 is SGHNT and CDR2 YYREEE (reference sequence). V lost 1 base and J lost 0, with 18 bases in between. DNA for the CDR3: TGTGCCAGCAGCTTGTCGTACTTGAGCATTCCTAGCACAGATACGCAGTATTTT. Encoded protein: CASSLSYLSIPSTDTQYF.